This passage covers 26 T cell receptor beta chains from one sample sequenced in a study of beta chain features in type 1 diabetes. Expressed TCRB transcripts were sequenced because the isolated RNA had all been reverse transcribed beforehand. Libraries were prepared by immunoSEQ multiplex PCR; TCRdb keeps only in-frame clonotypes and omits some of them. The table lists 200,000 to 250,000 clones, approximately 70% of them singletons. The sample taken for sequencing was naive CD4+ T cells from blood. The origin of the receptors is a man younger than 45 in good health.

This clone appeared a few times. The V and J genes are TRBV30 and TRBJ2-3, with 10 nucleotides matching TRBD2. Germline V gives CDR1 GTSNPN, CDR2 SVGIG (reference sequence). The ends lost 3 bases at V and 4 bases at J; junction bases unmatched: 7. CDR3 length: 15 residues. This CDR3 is CAWRSKAGGPDTQYF. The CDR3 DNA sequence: TGTGCCTGGAGATCAAAAGCGGGGGGGCCAGATACGCAGTATTTT.

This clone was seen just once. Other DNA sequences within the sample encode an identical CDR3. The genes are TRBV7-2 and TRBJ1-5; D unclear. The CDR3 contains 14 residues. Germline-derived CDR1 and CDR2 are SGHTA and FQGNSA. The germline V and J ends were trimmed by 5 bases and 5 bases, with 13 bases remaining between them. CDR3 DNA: TGTGCCAGCAGCCTGGACGGTGTCTATCAGCCCCAGCATTTT. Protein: CASSLDGVYQPQHF.

DNA for the CDR3: TGCAGTGCTAGTGAGCTCAATGAGCAGTTCTTC. It specifies CSASELNEQFF. V is TRBV20-1 and J is TRBJ2-1; D not certain. Trimming removed 3 bases at V and 6 bases at J, with 6 bases between. There are 11 residues in the CDR3. Per germline, CDR1 DFQATT and CDR2 SNEGSKA (reference sequence).

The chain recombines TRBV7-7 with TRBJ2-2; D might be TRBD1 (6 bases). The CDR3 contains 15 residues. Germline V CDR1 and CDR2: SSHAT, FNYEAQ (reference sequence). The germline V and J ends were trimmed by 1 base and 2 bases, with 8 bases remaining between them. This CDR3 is CASSLDRVNTGELFF. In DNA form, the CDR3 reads TGTGCCAGCAGCTTAGACAGGGTCAACACCGGGGAGCTGTTTTTT.

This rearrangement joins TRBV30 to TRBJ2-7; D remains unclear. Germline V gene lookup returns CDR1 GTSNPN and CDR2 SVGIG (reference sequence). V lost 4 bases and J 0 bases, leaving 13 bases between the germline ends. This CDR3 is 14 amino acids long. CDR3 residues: CAWISGHSSYEQYF. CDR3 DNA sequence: TGTGCCTGGATATCAGGCCACAGCTCCTACGAGCAGTACTTC.

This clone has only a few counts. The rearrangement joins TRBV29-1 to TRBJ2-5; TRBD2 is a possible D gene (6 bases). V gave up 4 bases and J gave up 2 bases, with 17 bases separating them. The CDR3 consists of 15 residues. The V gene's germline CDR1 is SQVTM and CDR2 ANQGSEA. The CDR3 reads CSVAGPGSAQETQYF. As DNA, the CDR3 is TGCAGCGTTGCGGGACCCGGGAGTGCACAAGAGACCCAGTACTTC.

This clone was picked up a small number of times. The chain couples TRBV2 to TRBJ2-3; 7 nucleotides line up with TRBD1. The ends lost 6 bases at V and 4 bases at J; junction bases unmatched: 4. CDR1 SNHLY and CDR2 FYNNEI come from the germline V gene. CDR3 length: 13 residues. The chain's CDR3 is CASRTGSADTQYF. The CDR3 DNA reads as TGTGCCAGCAGGACAGGGTCGGCAGATACGCAGTATTTT.

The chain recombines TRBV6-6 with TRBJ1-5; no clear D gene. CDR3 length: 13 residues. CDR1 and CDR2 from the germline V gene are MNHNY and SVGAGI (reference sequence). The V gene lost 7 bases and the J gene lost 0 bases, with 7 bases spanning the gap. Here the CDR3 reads CASNPNSNQPQHF. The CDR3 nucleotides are TGTGCCAGCAACCCGAATAGCAATCAGCCCCAGCATTTT.

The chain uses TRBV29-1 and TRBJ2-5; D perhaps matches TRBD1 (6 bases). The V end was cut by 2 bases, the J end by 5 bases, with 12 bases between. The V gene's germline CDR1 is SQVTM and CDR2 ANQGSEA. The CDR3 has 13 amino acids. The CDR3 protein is CSVEWGPRETQYF. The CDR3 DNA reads TGCAGCGTTGAATGGGGGCCTCGGGAGACCCAGTACTTC.

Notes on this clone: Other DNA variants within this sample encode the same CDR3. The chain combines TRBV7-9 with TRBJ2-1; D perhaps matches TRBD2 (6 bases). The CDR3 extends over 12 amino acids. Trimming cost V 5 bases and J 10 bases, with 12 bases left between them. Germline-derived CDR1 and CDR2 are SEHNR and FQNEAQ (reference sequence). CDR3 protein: CASSPEGPEQFF. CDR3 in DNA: TGTGCCAGCAGCCCGGAGGGCCCCGAGCAGTTCTTC.

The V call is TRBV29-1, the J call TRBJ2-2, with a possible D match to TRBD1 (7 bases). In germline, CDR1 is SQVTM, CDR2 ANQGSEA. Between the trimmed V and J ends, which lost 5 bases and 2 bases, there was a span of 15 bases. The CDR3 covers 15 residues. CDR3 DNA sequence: TGCAGCGTTAGGGACTGGGACAGAAACACCGGGGAGCTGTTTTTT. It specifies CSVRDWDRNTGELFF.

The CDR3: CSVLAGGVDRGNEQFF. The CDR3 DNA reads TGCAGCGTTTTAGCGGGAGGTGTTGACCGGGGCAATGAGCAGTTCTTC. V and J are TRBV29-1 and TRBJ2-1; TRBD2 matches at 10 bases. Germline V gene sequence: CDR1 SQVTM, CDR2 ANQGSEA. With V trimmed by 5 bases and J by 6 bases, 13 bases remained unmatched. The CDR3 sequence is 16 residues long.

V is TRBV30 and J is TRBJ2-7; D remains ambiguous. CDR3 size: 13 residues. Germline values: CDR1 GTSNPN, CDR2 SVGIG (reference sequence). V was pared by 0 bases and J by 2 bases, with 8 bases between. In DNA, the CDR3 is TGTGCCTGGAGTGTACCCCCAGCCTACGAGCAGTACTTC. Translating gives CAWSVPPAYEQYF.

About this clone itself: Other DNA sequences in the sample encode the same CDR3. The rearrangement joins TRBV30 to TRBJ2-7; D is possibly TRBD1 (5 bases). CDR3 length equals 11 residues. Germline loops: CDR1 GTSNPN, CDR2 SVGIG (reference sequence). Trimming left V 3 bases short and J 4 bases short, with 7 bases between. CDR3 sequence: CAWSRAYEQYF. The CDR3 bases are TGTGCCTGGAGCAGGGCGTACGAGCAGTACTTC.

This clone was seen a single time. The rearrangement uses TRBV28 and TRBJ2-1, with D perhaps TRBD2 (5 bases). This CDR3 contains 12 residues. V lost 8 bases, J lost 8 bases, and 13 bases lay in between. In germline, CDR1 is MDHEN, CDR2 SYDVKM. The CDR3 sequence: CASGTRRDEQFF. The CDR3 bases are TGTGCCAGCGGTACTAGGCGCGATGAGCAGTTCTTC.

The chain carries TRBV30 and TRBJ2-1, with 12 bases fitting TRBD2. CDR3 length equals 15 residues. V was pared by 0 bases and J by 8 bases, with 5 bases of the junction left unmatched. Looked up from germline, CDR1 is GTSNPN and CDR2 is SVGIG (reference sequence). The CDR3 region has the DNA TGTGCCTGGAGTGTACTAGCGGGGGGCGGAGATGAGCAGTTCTTC. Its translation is CAWSVLAGGGDEQFF.

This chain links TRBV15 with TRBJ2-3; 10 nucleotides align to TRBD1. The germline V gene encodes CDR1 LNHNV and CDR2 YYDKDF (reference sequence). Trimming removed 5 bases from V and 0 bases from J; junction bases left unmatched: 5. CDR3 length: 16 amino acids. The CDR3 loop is CATSLGQGSSTDTQYF. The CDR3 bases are TGTGCCACCAGCCTGGGACAGGGGTCCAGCACAGATACGCAGTATTTT.

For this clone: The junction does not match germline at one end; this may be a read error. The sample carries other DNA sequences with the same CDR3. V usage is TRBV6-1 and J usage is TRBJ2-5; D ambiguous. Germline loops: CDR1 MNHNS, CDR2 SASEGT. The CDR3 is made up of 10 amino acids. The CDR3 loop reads CASREETQYF. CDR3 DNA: TGTGCCAGCAGAGAAGAGACCCAGTACTTC.

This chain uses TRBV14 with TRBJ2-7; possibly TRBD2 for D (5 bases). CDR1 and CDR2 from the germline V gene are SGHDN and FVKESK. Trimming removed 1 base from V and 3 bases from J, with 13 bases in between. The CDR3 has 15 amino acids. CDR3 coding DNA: TGTGCCAGCAGCCAAGTAGAGCGGAGCCTCTACGAGCAGTACTTC. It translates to CASSQVERSLYEQYF.

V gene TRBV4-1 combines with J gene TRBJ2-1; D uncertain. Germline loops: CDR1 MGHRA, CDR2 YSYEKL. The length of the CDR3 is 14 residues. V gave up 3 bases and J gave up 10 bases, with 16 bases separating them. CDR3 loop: CASSQVPLKWEQFF. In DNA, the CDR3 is TGCGCCAGCAGCCAGGTTCCTCTTAAGTGGGAGCAGTTCTTC.

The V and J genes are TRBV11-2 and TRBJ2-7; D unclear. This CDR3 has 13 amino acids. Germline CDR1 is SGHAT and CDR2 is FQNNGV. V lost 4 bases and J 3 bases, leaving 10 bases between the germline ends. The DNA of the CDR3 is TGTGCCAGCAGCTATACAGCTGGCTACGAGCAGTACTTC. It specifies CASSYTAGYEQYF.

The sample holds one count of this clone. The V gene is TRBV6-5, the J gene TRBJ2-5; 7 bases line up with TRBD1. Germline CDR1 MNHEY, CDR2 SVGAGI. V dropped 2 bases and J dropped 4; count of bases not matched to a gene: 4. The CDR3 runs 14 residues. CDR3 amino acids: CASSYAAGGETQYF. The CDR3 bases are TGTGCCAGCAGTTACGCGGCAGGGGGAGAGACCCAGTACTTC.

For the CDR3, the DNA is TGTGCCAGCAGCGAAAAATCGGTTGCAACTAATGAAAAACTGTTTTTT. Residues: CASSEKSVATNEKLFF. V usage is TRBV5-4 and J usage is TRBJ1-4; D unclear. The CDR3 length is 16 residues. Trimming shortened V by 4 bases and J by 0 bases, and 13 bases separated the two germline ends. The germline V gene encodes CDR1 SGHNT and CDR2 YYREEE (reference sequence). The entire variable domain, with the rest obtained from reference TRBV5-4 and TRBJ1-4, is as follows: ETGVTQSPTHLIKTRGQQVTLRCSSQSGHNTVSWYQQALGQGPQFIFQYYREEENGRGNFPPRFSGLQFPNYSSELNVNALELDDSALYLCASSEKSVATNEKLFFGSGTQLSVL.

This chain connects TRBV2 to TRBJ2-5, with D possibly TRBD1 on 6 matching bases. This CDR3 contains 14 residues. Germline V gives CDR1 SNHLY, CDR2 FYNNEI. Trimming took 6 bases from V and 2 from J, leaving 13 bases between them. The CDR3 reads CASRAGTLQETQYF. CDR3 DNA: TGTGCCAGCAGGGCCGGGACACTTCAAGAGACCCAGTACTTC.

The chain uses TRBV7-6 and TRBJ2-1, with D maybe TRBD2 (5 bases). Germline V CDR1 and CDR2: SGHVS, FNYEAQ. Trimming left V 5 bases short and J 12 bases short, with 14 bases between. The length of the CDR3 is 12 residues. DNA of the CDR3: TGTGCCAGCAGCCTGGGTAGTCGGGGGCAGTTCTTC. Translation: CASSLGSRGQFF.

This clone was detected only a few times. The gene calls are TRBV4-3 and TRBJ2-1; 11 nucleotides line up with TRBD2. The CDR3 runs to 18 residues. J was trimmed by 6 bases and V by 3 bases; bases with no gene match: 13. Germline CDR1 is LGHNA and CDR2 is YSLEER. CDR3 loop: CASSQTGTSGKRSNEQFF. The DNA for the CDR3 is TGCGCCAGCAGCCAGACCGGGACTAGCGGAAAGAGGTCCAATGAGCAGTTCTTC.